The 4 T cell receptor beta chains below all came from one sample that was sequenced in a study of blood T cell repertoires in COVID-19 (dated by TCRdb to 2020 to 2022). The library relied on the immunoSEQ multiplex PCR assay. In its TCRdb copy, this immuneACCESS table keeps in-frame sequences only and misses some clones. Where compared with another copy, unresolved V genes explain less than half of these, and the others have no known cause. In this sample the table shows under 25,000 clones, about nine tenths of which occur a single time. Of the sample, approximately 17% is held by the ten largest clones. The sequenced sample consisted of peripheral blood. These receptors were collected from a woman aged 80 or over with acute or convalescent COVID-19.

In DNA, the CDR3 is TGTGCCAGCAGCCAACACAACACAGATACGCAGTATTTT. Protein sequence: CASSQHNTDTQYF. The gene calls are TRBV3-1 (or the pseudogene TRBV3-2) and TRBJ2-3, with D hard to call. CDR1 and CDR2 from the germline V gene are LGHDT and YNNKEL (reference sequence). V lost 2 bases and J lost 2, with 5 bases in between. This CDR3 region has 13 residues.

The CDR3 DNA is TGTGCCACCGAAGGGACAGGTACTAACGAGCAGTACTTC. Protein product: CATEGTGTNEQYF. This chain uses TRBV6-5 with TRBJ2-7; 8 nucleotides align to TRBD1. V lost 10 bases to trimming and J lost 5 bases; unmatched junction nucleotides: 10. Germline CDR1 reads MNHEY; CDR2 reads SVGAGI. This CDR3 has 13 amino acids.

The chain combines TRBV5-6 with TRBJ1-5; 8 positions agree with TRBD1. The junction had 9 bases not matched to a gene; V was cut back by 4 bases and J by 6 bases. The CDR3 runs to 15 residues. Germline V gives CDR1 SGHDT, CDR2 YYEEEE. The CDR3 region has the DNA TGTGCCAGCAGCACTTCGGACAGGGACAGTCAGCCCCAGCATTTT. Translated: CASSTSDRDSQPQHF.

This chain connects TRBV7-9 to TRBJ1-2, with unresolved D. This CDR3 contains 12 residues. V shed 3 bases and J shed 5 bases, with 7 bases lying between them. CDR1 and CDR2 (germline): SEHNR, FQNEAQ (reference sequence). DNA for the CDR3: TGTGCCAGCAGCTTTCAACAGTATGGCTACACCTTC. Translating gives CASSFQQYGYTF.